Following are 18 T cell receptor beta chains from one sample sequenced in a study of technical replicates of blood from a few donors. This table comes from immunoSEQ multiplex PCR, and its TCRdb copy is limited to in-frame clones, with some not included. The data show 60,000 to 90,000 clones, roughly 97% seen once. The sequenced sample was T cells isolated from PBMCs. The receptors were gathered from a human donor in good health.

This clone has only one observation. This chain joins TRBV30 and TRBJ1-6; 9 nucleotides match TRBD1. V trimming: 3 bases; J trimming: 8 bases; junction bases outside the gene matches: 5. Germline V gives CDR1 GTSNPN, CDR2 SVGIG (reference sequence). This CDR3 has 14 amino acids. The CDR3 DNA follows: TGTGCCTGGAGACGAGGGGACAGGGATTCACCCCTCCACTTT. This codes for CAWRRGDRDSPLHF.

This clone showed up just once. The chain carries TRBV29-1 and TRBJ1-1, with 8 positions matching TRBD1. The ends lost 5 bases at V and 4 bases at J; junction bases unmatched: 6. The CDR3 extends over 13 amino acids. Germline V CDR1 and CDR2: SQVTM, ANQGSEA. The CDR3 nucleotides are TGCAGCGTTACCTTAGACAGGGGCACTGAAGCTTTCTTT. It is translated as CSVTLDRGTEAFF.

The chain uses TRBV11-2 and TRBJ2-3; 9 positions match TRBD1. CDR1 and CDR2 (germline): SGHAT, FQNNGV. This CDR3 has 15 residues. V dropped 5 bases and J dropped 4; count of bases not matched to a gene: 7. The CDR3 sequence: CASSPNRGPADTQYF. DNA of the CDR3: TGTGCCAGCAGCCCGAACAGGGGGCCGGCAGATACGCAGTATTTT.

The chain employs TRBV18 and TRBJ1-5; 8 nucleotides match TRBD1. Germline CDR1 reads KGHSH; CDR2 reads LQKENI. V trimming: 4 bases; J trimming: 0 bases; junction bases outside the gene matches: 2. The CDR3 loop spans 15 amino acids. The CDR3 reads CASSLGQASNQPQHF. Written as DNA, the CDR3 is TGTGCCAGCTCACTGGGACAGGCTAGCAATCAGCCCCAGCATTTT.

The chain carries TRBV10-2 and TRBJ2-1; D may be TRBD2 (6 bases). Looked up from germline, CDR1 is WSHSY and CDR2 is SAAADI. V lost 2 bases, J lost 1 base, and 9 bases lay in between. The CDR3 sequence is 15 residues long. Here the CDR3 reads CASSERESSYNEQFF. The DNA for the CDR3 is TGCGCCAGCAGTGAGCGGGAGTCGTCCTACAATGAGCAGTTCTTC.

The CDR3 DNA is TGCGCCAGCAGCCAAGTTAACTTACTCAGGGCTTTCGGGGAGCTGTTTTTT. Translating it yields CASSQVNLLRAFGELFF. The chain joins TRBV4-1 to TRBJ2-2, with D maybe TRBD1 (5 bases). The CDR3 is 17 amino acids. From germline, CDR1 is MGHRA and CDR2 YSYEKL. V was pared by 1 base and J by 7 bases, with 19 bases between.

V is TRBV7-9 and J is TRBJ2-3; possibly TRBD1 for D (6 bases). V was trimmed by 4 bases and J by 2 bases, leaving 10 bases between them. This CDR3 has 14 amino acids. The germline V gene has CDR1 SEHNR and CDR2 FQNEAQ (reference sequence). CDR3 sequence reads: CASSWQGYTDTQYF. The DNA for the CDR3 is TGTGCCAGCAGCTGGCAGGGGTACACAGATACGCAGTATTTT.

The V and J genes are TRBV6-4 and TRBJ2-2; tentatively, D is TRBD1 (5 bases). The CDR3 has 14 residues. Germline V gene lookup returns CDR1 MRHNA and CDR2 SNTAGT. Trimming removed 6 bases from V and 6 bases from J, with 14 bases in between. The CDR3 spells CASSPDGRAGELFF. In DNA, the CDR3 is TGTGCCAGCAGCCCCGATGGCAGGGCCGGGGAGCTGTTTTTT.

The rearrangement joins TRBV10-1 to TRBJ1-1, with 7 bases that match TRBD1. The CDR3 sequence is 14 residues long. The ends lost 7 bases at V and 5 bases at J; junction bases unmatched: 10. CDR1 is WNHNN, CDR2 SYGVQD, per germline (reference sequence). The CDR3 DNA reads TGCGCCAGCACCCCAGGGGGGACGAGGACTGAAGCTTTCTTT. It encodes CASTPGGTRTEAFF.

V and J are TRBV27 and TRBJ2-1; 11 bases agree with TRBD2. The CDR3 spans 18 residues. V trimming: 0 bases; J trimming: 0 bases; junction bases outside the gene matches: 4. Germline CDR1 reads MNHEY; CDR2 reads SMNVEV (reference sequence). The CDR3 protein is CASSLSSGRALSYNEQFF. The CDR3 DNA reads as TGTGCCAGCAGTTTATCTAGCGGGAGGGCCCTCTCCTACAATGAGCAGTTCTTC.

This CDR3 is CASGSIQGARFTDTQYF. CDR3 sequence (DNA): TGTGCCAGCGGGTCAATCCAGGGGGCGCGTTTCACAGATACGCAGTATTTT. The chain links TRBV27 to TRBJ2-3; the match to TRBD1 covers 8 bases. With 8 bases clipped from V and 2 bases from J, the junction kept 15 bases outside the gene matches. Germline CDR1 and CDR2: MNHEY and SMNVEV (reference sequence). The CDR3 loop spans 17 amino acids.

V and J are TRBV11-3 and TRBJ1-2; TRBD1 matches 8 bases. The junction had 14 bases not matched to a gene; V was cut back by 0 bases and J by 8 bases. The germline gives CDR1 SGHNT, CDR2 YENEEA. This CDR3 contains 17 residues. CDR3: CASSLEGRGQSASGYTF. The CDR3 bases are TGTGCCAGCAGCTTAGAGGGCAGGGGGCAGTCCGCCTCCGGCTACACCTTC. The variable domain in full, with the rest retrieved from reference TRBV11-3 and TRBJ1-2, is EAGVVQSPRYKIIEKKQPVAFWCNPISGHNTLYWYLQNLGQGPELLIRYENEEAVDDSQLPKDRFSAERLKGVDSTLKIQPAELGDSAVYLCASSLEGRGQSASGYTFGSGTRLTVV.

The chain couples TRBV2 to TRBJ1-2, with D unclear. Germline CDR1 reads SNHLY; CDR2 reads FYNNEI. The V gene lost 1 base and the J gene lost 7 bases, with 13 bases spanning the gap. This CDR3 region has 14 residues. The CDR3 sequence is CASSEVPEMGGYTF. The DNA of the CDR3 is TGTGCCAGCAGTGAAGTGCCGGAGATGGGTGGCTACACCTTC.

The chain joins TRBV4-1 to TRBJ1-4; the match to TRBD1 covers 8 bases. The CDR3 runs 17 residues. Germline CDR1 MGHRA, CDR2 YSYEKL. Trimming cost V 2 bases and J 7 bases; bases outside gene matches: 12. The CDR3 region has the DNA TGCGCCAGCAGCCAAAAACTTCACCAGGGGGCGGGTGAAAAACTGTTTTTT. Translated: CASSQKLHQGAGEKLFF.

The rearrangement joins TRBV15 to TRBJ2-7, with D possibly being TRBD1 (6 bases). Trimming shortened V by 0 bases and J by 0 bases, and 12 bases separated the two germline ends. The CDR3 totals 16 residues. From germline, CDR1 is LNHNV and CDR2 YYDKDF (reference sequence). The DNA of the CDR3 is TGTGCCACCAGCAGAGATCTTTTGGGGGCCTCCTACGAGCAGTACTTC. This codes for CATSRDLLGASYEQYF.

The rearrangement joins TRBV29-1 to TRBJ1-2, with 11 nucleotides matching TRBD1. Germline V gene data show CDR1 as SQVTM and CDR2 as ANQGSEA. Losses at the gene ends were 0 bases for V and 4 bases for J; bases not matched to a gene: 7. This CDR3 is built from 16 residues. Written as DNA, the CDR3 is TGCAGCGTTGAAGAATTCGGGGGACAGGGGGGCTATGGCTACACCTTC. Translated: CSVEEFGGQGGYGYTF. The full variable domain, with the rest looked up from reference TRBV29-1 and TRBJ1-2, is SAVISQKPSRDICQRGTSLTIQCQVDSQVTMMFWYRQQPGQSLTLIATANQGSEATYESGFVIDKFPISRPNLTFSTLTVSNMSPEDSSIYLCSVEEFGGQGGYGYTFGSGTRLTVV.

Here the CDR3 reads CASSPAYEQYF. CDR3 in DNA: TGTGCCAGCAGTCCCGCCTACGAGCAGTACTTC. The chain combines TRBV28 with TRBJ2-7; no clear D. The V end lost 5 bases, the J end lost 2 bases, and 4 bases lay between the germline ends. In germline, CDR1 is MDHEN, CDR2 SYDVKM. The CDR3 consists of 11 residues.

The chain joins TRBV19 to TRBJ2-1; D is unclear. V was shortened by 5 bases and J by 0 bases, with 8 bases between the two germline ends. Germline V CDR1 and CDR2: LNHDA, SQIVND (reference sequence). CDR3 length equals 14 residues. The CDR3 spells CASSWASSYNEQFF. The DNA for the CDR3 is TGTGCCAGTAGTTGGGCGAGCTCCTACAATGAGCAGTTCTTC. Together with reference TRBV19 and TRBJ2-1, the CDR3 gives the full variable domain: DGGITQSPKYLFRKEGQNVTLSCEQNLNHDAMYWYRQDPGQGLRLIYYSQIVNDFQKGDIAEGYSVSREKKESFPLTVTSAQKNPTAFYLCASSWASSYNEQFFGPGTRLTVL.